The TCR beta chain under discussion was sequenced for a study of cytomegalovirus exposure and HLA in healthy donors. With 60 Vbeta and 13 Jbeta primers, the PCR was carried out. This table comes from immunoSEQ multiplex PCR, and its TCRdb copy is limited to in-frame clones, with some not included. The table lists some 140,000 clones, 79% of them singletons. Germline values: CDR1 GTSNPN, CDR2 SVGIG (reference sequence). V was shortened by 0 bases and J by 6 bases, with 9 bases between the two germline ends. The CDR3 totals 12 residues. This clone was observed a single time. The specimen sequenced was PBMCs. The sequence was collected from a male donor in good health and CMV-seronegative. This rearrangement joins TRBV30 to TRBJ2-7, with D unresolved. The CDR3 loop is CAWSVHSGEQYF. In DNA, the CDR3 is TGTGCCTGGAGTGTACACAGTGGCGAGCAGTACTTC.